These 27 T cell receptor beta chains share one sample of origin, sequenced in a study of low-dose radiotherapy and immunotherapy resistance in tumors. As for time point: before trial treatment. First-strand cDNA used TRAV- and TRBV-specific primers, covering alpha and beta chains. TCRs underwent roughly 20 PCR cycles of amplification with a constant-region primer and V-primer adapter. MiXCR was run by TCRdb on the reads, yielding one entry per CDR3 protein. The table includes tens of thousands of distinct CDR3 sequences, 15% to 20% detected once. The specimen was PBMCs, collected before treatment. These receptors were taken from a male donor with prostate cancer.

In its sample, this clonotype was seen a few times. The chain has TRBV18 and TRBJ2-1; a possible D gene is TRBD2 (6 bases). V lost 4 bases and J lost 1, with 8 bases in between. CDR3 size: 14 residues. Germline V gives CDR1 KGHSH, CDR2 LQKENI. The CDR3 DNA reads as TGTGCCAGCTCACATCGGGAGTCCTACAATGAGCAGTTCTTC. Amino acid sequence: CASSHRESYNEQFF.

This clonotype has just a few counts. The chain recombines TRBV25-1 with TRBJ2-7; the D gene is possibly TRBD1 (6 bases). Germline CDR1 reads MGHDK; CDR2 reads SYGVNS. V lost 8 bases, J lost 0 bases, and 11 bases lay in between. This CDR3 region has 13 residues. This chain's CDR3 is CASSRTASYEQYF. As DNA, the CDR3 is TGTGCCAGCTCCCGGACAGCCTCCTACGAGCAGTACTTC.

In this sample, this clonotype turned up many times. The chain uses TRBV7-8 and TRBJ2-7; TRBD2 might be the D (7 bases). V gave up 5 bases and J gave up 2 bases, with 19 bases separating them. The CDR3 contains 16 residues. Germline V gene data show CDR1 as SGHVS and CDR2 as FQNEAQ. The CDR3 DNA follows: TGTGCCAGCAGCCCTAGTGCGGGGGCGCGAACCTACGAGCAGTACTTC. Translating gives CASSPSAGARTYEQYF.

V usage is TRBV29-1 and J usage is TRBJ2-7, with D tentatively TRBD1 or TRBD2 (6 bases each). The CDR3 loop spans 11 amino acids. V was cut by 8 bases and J by 3 bases, with 11 bases left in between. Germline CDR1 SQVTM, CDR2 ANQGSEA. CDR3 DNA sequence: TGCAGCCCGGAGGGGGTCTACGAGCAGTACTTC. This translates into CSPEGVYEQYF.

This clonotype was seen many times. The J gene is TRBJ2-1, the V gene TRBV7-2; D unclear. V lost 1 base to trimming and J lost 9 bases, with 7 bases between them. Germline CDR1 and CDR2: SGHTA and FQGNSA. The CDR3 consists of 12 residues. CDR3 protein: CASSLVVGEQFF. The CDR3 DNA sequence: TGTGCCAGCAGCTTAGTGGTAGGTGAGCAGTTCTTC.

This chain joins TRBV6-2 or TRBV6-3 and TRBJ1-5, with D maybe TRBD1 (6 bases). This CDR3 comprises 16 residues. The V end was cut by 5 bases, the J end by 4 bases, with 18 bases between. Germline CDR1 MNHEY, CDR2 SVGEGT. CDR3 in DNA: TGTGCCAGCAGTGAAAACCGGGCAGGGACAAATCAGCCCCAGCATTTT. It encodes CASSENRAGTNQPQHF.

This clonotype was detected many times. The chain has TRBV10-3 and TRBJ2-7; TRBD2 agrees at 10 bases. The CDR3 has 16 amino acids. The germline CDR1 and CDR2 sequences are ENHRY and SYGVKD. V trimming: 5 bases; J trimming: 5 bases; junction bases outside the gene matches: 12. The CDR3 region has the DNA TGTGCCATCAGTCCAGCGGGGGGGCGCGGGGTAAACGAGCAGTACTTC. Translated: CAISPAGGRGVNEQYF.

The chain employs TRBV27 and TRBJ2-1; D gene uncertain. Trimming removed 5 bases at V and 0 bases at J, with 11 bases between. This CDR3 contains 15 residues. Looked up from germline, CDR1 is MNHEY and CDR2 is SMNVEV (reference sequence). For the CDR3, the DNA is TGTGCCAGCAGTGGGGTGAGTAGCTCCTACAATGAGCAGTTCTTC. Protein product: CASSGVSSSYNEQFF.

Ten or more counts support this clonotype. The chain couples TRBV6-8 to TRBJ1-2; D might be TRBD1 (6 bases). Germline V gives CDR1 MNHGY, CDR2 SAAAGT. Trimming pared 5 bases from V and 6 bases from J, leaving 10 bases between. The CDR3 loop spans 12 amino acids. CDR3 nucleotide sequence: TGTGCCAGCAGTACGAGACAGGATGGCTACACCTTC. It encodes CASSTRQDGYTF.

This clonotype appeared many times. For the CDR3, the DNA is TGTGCCAGCAGCCTTCTTGGCGGGTCCTACAATGAGCAGTTCTTC. It codes for CASSLLGGSYNEQFF. This chain joins TRBV5-6 and TRBJ2-1; TRBD2 might be the D (5 bases). Germline V gene data show CDR1 as SGHDT and CDR2 as YYEEEE. V was pared by 4 bases and J by 1 base, with 12 bases between. The CDR3 is 15 amino acids.

The V gene is TRBV18, the J gene TRBJ2-1; D is uncertain. This CDR3 region has 13 residues. Germline-derived CDR1 and CDR2 are KGHSH and LQKENI. Trimming removed 4 bases at V and 5 bases at J, with 9 bases between. Written as DNA, the CDR3 is TGTGCCAGCTCACTGGTCCGGGACAATGAGCAGTTCTTC. It specifies CASSLVRDNEQFF. Variable domain in full (rest from reference TRBV18 and TRBJ2-1): NAGVMQNPRHLVRRRGQEARLRCSPMKGHSHVYWYRQLPEEGLKFMVYLQKENIIDESGMPKERFSAEFPKEGPSILRIQQVVRGDSAAYFCASSLVRDNEQFFGPGTRLTVL.

The genes are TRBV28 and TRBJ2-1; TRBD1 agrees at 8 bases. Trimming at V came to 6 bases and at J to 2 bases, leaving 3 bases not matched to a gene. The germline V gene encodes CDR1 MDHEN and CDR2 SYDVKM. The CDR3 length is 14 residues. The CDR3 DNA is TGTGCCAGCAGCACAGGGGGTGCCTACAATGAGCAGTTCTTC. It is translated as CASSTGGAYNEQFF.

This clonotype was counted ten times or more. The chain carries TRBV10-2 and TRBJ2-7; TRBD1 agrees at 8 bases. The CDR3 length is 15 residues. The trim removed 5 bases at V and 2 bases at J, leaving 8 bases unmatched. The V gene's germline CDR1 is WSHSY and CDR2 SAAADI. The CDR3 loop reads CASSSRDRTTYEQYF. The DNA for the CDR3 is TGCGCCAGCAGTTCCCGGGACAGGACAACCTACGAGCAGTACTTC.

The sample holds a few counts of this clonotype. The chain couples TRBV3-1 to TRBJ2-3; D gene ambiguous. Germline-derived CDR1 and CDR2 are LGHDT and YNNKEL (reference sequence). The CDR3 has 13 residues. Trimming shortened V by 4 bases and J by 5 bases, and 10 bases separated the two germline ends. The CDR3 sequence: CASSLPSVDTQYF. CDR3 nucleotide sequence: TGTGCCAGCAGCCTCCCCAGTGTAGATACGCAGTATTTT.

This clonotype was counted at least ten times. The V call is TRBV11-1, the J call TRBJ1-1; 8 positions match TRBD1. The CDR3 is made up of 14 amino acids. The germline V gene encodes CDR1 SGHAT and CDR2 FQDESV (reference sequence). The trim removed 1 base at V and 5 bases at J, leaving 3 bases unmatched. DNA of the CDR3: TGTGCCAGCAGCTTAGGGACAGGGTTGACTGAAGCTTTCTTT. Residues: CASSLGTGLTEAFF.

In its sample, this clonotype was seen many times. The rearrangement uses TRBV5-1 and TRBJ1-4, with D uncertain. Germline V CDR1 and CDR2: SGHRS, YFSETQ. The CDR3 has 15 residues. The V end was cut by 0 bases, the J end by 8 bases, with 14 bases between. The CDR3, as DNA: TGCGCCAGCAGCTTGGCGGCAGTCGGAGGGGAAAAACTGTTTTTT. Translated, it gives CASSLAAVGGEKLFF.

This clonotype was picked up many times. The CDR3 DNA is TGCAGCGTTGAACCTATAGCGGGGGCTACGCAGTATTTT. This translates into CSVEPIAGATQYF. V gene TRBV29-1 combines with J gene TRBJ2-3; 9 positions agree with TRBD2. Germline V gene lookup returns CDR1 SQVTM and CDR2 ANQGSEA. V shed 2 bases, J shed 8 bases, and the junction held 5 bases outside the gene matches. The CDR3 loop spans 13 amino acids.

This clonotype appeared many times. J is TRBJ2-1 and V is TRBV6-1; 9 bases are shared with TRBD1. The V gene's germline CDR1 is MNHNS and CDR2 SASEGT. V was clipped by 6 bases and J by 9 bases; unmatched bases: 6. There are 13 residues in the CDR3. CDR3: CASRPTGGSEQFF. CDR3 nucleotides: TGTGCCAGCAGACCAACAGGGGGCTCTGAGCAGTTCTTC.

A remark on this clonotype: A single base separates this from a much larger clone, so it may be a read error. This chain connects TRBV6-2 or TRBV6-3 to TRBJ2-5; a weak D match, TRBD2 (5 bases). Germline V gives CDR1 MNHEY, CDR2 SVGEGT. There are 14 residues in the CDR3. Between the trimmed V and J ends, which lost 6 bases and 11 bases, there was a span of 22 bases. The DNA of the CDR3 is TGTGCCAGCAGCACTCTAGCATGGGTCGGTGAGCAGTACTTC. Amino acids: CASSTLAWVGEQYF.

Comment on this clonotype: A read error may explain this, as a much larger clone is one base away. The genes are TRBV13 and TRBJ2-1; 13 nucleotides align to TRBD2. V dropped 5 bases and J dropped 9; count of bases not matched to a gene: 10. Germline-derived CDR1 and CDR2 are PRHDT and FYEKMQ (reference sequence). CDR3 length equals 16 residues. This CDR3 is CASSQDRLAGGSEQFF. The CDR3 DNA sequence: TGTGCCAGCAGCCAAGACAGACTAGCGGGGGGAAGTGAGCAGTTCTTC. The full variable domain, rest sourced from reference TRBV13 and TRBJ2-1, is AAGVIQSPRHLIKEKRETATLKCYPIPRHDTVYWYQQGPGQDPQFLISFYEKMQSDKGSIPDRFSAQQFSDYHSELNMSSLELGDSALYFCASSQDRLAGGSEQFFGPGTRLTVL.

This clonotype came up many times. V is TRBV5-4 and J is TRBJ2-3; either TRBD1 or TRBD2 may fit D (5 bases each). Trimming cost V 0 bases and J 0 bases, with 11 bases left between them. The CDR3 consists of 16 residues. Germline lookup yields CDR1 SGHNT and CDR2 YYREEE (reference sequence). The CDR3: CASSLAGDPSTDTQYF. The CDR3 bases are TGTGCCAGCAGCTTGGCCGGGGACCCCAGCACAGATACGCAGTATTTT.

This clonotype was seen repeatedly, ten times or more. The chain has TRBV12-3 or TRBV12-4 and TRBJ2-3; TRBD1 might be the D (5 bases). Trimming pared 6 bases from V and 8 bases from J, leaving 15 bases between. The length of the CDR3 is 13 residues. The CDR3, as DNA: TGTGCCAGCAGCAGCGTAGTAGGGGCTACGCAGTATTTT. Translation: CASSSVVGATQYF.

This clonotype was detected ten times or more. The rearrangement uses TRBV3-1 and TRBJ2-7; a possible D gene is TRBD1 (6 bases). Germline loops: CDR1 LGHDT, CDR2 YNNKEL (reference sequence). The V and J ends lost 4 bases and 2 bases respectively, with 21 bases between them. This CDR3 spans 17 amino acids. The CDR3 is CASSPWTRDTETYEQYF. The DNA for the CDR3 is TGTGCCAGCAGCCCATGGACCCGGGACACCGAAACCTACGAGCAGTACTTC.

This clonotype was counted ten times or more. This chain uses TRBV29-1 with TRBJ2-5; TRBD1 or TRBD2 may be the D gene (5 bases each). The CDR3 is 15 amino acids. Germline V CDR1 and CDR2: SQVTM, ANQGSEA. Trimming cost V 6 bases and J 2 bases, with 19 bases left between them. The DNA of the CDR3 is TGCAGCGTGGGGGTGGGTGTCCGGGTACAAGAGACCCAGTACTTC. Translating gives CSVGVGVRVQETQYF.

This clonotype came up many times. This chain connects TRBV7-9 to TRBJ2-1, with 9 nucleotides matching TRBD1. The germline gives CDR1 SEHNR, CDR2 FQNEAQ (reference sequence). The CDR3 length is 16 residues. V trimming: 5 bases; J trimming: 5 bases; junction bases outside the gene matches: 10. In DNA, the CDR3 is TGTGCCAGCAGCCAAACTCCGGGACAGGGCAACAATGAGCAGTTCTTC. Translating it yields CASSQTPGQGNNEQFF.

This sequence joins TRBV7-2 and TRBJ2-1; D is uncertain. Per germline, CDR1 SGHTA and CDR2 FQGNSA. Trimming took 6 bases from V and 4 from J, leaving 10 bases between them. The CDR3 sequence is 13 residues long. CDR3 coding DNA: TGTGCCAGCAGTCAATTGTGGTACAATGAGCAGTTCTTC. Its translation: CASSQLWYNEQFF.

This clonotype was counted at least ten times. V usage is TRBV6-2 or TRBV6-3 and J usage is TRBJ2-1, with D possibly matching TRBD2 (5 bases). V shed 6 bases and J shed 5 bases, with 14 bases lying between them. Germline V CDR1 and CDR2: MNHEY, SVGEGT. The CDR3 has 14 amino acids. CDR3 sequence (DNA): TGTGCCAGCAGCCCCCAAGCTAGCAACAATGAGCAGTTCTTC. Protein sequence: CASSPQASNNEQFF.